These T cell receptor beta chains were read from a single sample in a study of T cells in Graves' hyperthyroidism and ophthalmopathy. From the multiplex PCR reads, TCRdb called clonotypes with MiXCR, one entry per CDR3 protein. The data show 350,000 to 400,000 distinct CDR3 sequences, 14% to 15% seen once. The sample was blood. These receptors were taken from a woman under 40 with Graves' hyperthyroidism. Each CDR3 is given without its conserved first and last residue. Each record gives: V gene, D gene, clone size, CDR3 protein. D genes are given only for firm matches. Size is stated for part of the rows, as once, few or many counts, or as a class when the clone is expanded.

TRBV6-1 | TRBD1 | NA | ATAPGQGSYSNQPQH
TRBV5-1 | NA | many | ASSLAQANNEQF
TRBV7-3 | NA | many | ASSPGVRETQY
TRBV20-1 | NA | NA | SARPGTDTDTQY
TRBV24-1 | TRBD1 | many | ATSDATGTGVNQPQH
TRBV7-3 | TRBD2 | NA | ASSPSTSGRFLY
TRBV7-8 | NA | NA | ASTWGGADQPQH
TRBV7-6 | NA | NA | ASSFSSGELF
TRBV3-1 | TRBD2 | many | ASSHRTSGSSYNEQF
TRBV20-1 | TRBD1 | few | SAQKETGLVENTEAF
TRBV28 | TRBD1 | many | ASNVPGQGIYEQY
TRBV6-5 | TRBD2 | NA | ASSYSSSGTPDTQY
TRBV28 | NA | many | VTGQFQETQY
TRBV6-1 | NA | NA | ASSPSGLREKLF
TRBV6-1 | NA | NA | ASSPRGLTKGELF
TRBV10-3 | NA | NA | AITRGPNEKLF
TRBV5-1 | TRBD1 | many | ASSRRSGGNEQF